This T cell receptor (beta chain) was recorded in a study of blood T cell repertoires in COVID-19. Study-level background: The study drew acute and convalescent COVID-19 samples from the United States, Italy and Spain. T cells, B-cell-depleted T cells, or PBMCs provided the cDNA or gDNA that served as material.

This CDR3 comprises 10 residues. As handled by the study authors: It was from reference gene primer amplification that nucleated cell counts were estimated. The protocol was immunoSEQ multiplex PCR, while the TCRdb copy is restricted to in-frame clones and leaves out a portion. V and J calls and clone size are given by that table; D and trimming were obtained from the DNA. The sample lists 150,000 or so clones, around 86% seen once, with about 1.4% in the top ten. The sample taken for sequencing was peripheral blood. This chain links TRBV21-1 with TRBJ2-2; the table names TRBD1, a call not compared with the DNA. TRBV21-1 is a recognized pseudogene. This TCR derives from a human donor in a cohort sampled during active COVID-19. The CDR3 DNA sequence: TGTGCCAGGGGGCGCGGGGAGCTGTTTTTT. Translated: CARGRGELFF.